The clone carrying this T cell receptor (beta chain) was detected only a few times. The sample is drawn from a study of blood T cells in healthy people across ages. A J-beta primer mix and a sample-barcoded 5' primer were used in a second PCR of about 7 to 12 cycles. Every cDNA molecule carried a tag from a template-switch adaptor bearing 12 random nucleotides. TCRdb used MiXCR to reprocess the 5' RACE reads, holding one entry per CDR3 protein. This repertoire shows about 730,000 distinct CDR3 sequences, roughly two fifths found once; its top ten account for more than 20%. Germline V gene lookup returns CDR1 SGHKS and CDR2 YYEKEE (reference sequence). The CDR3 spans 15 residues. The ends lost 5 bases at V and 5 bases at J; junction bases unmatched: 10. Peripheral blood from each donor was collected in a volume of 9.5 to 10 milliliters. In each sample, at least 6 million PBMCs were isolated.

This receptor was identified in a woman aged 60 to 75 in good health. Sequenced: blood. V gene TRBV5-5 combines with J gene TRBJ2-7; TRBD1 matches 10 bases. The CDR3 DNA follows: TGTGCCAGCAGAACCGGTTGGGACAGGGGAAACGAGCAGTACTTC. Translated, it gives CASRTGWDRGNEQYF.